This T cell receptor beta chain came from a study of blood T cell repertoires in COVID-19. Turning to the study itself: COVID-19 samples, acute and convalescent, were from the United States, Italy and Spain. Nucleic acid was either cDNA or gDNA, and it came from T cells, B-cell-depleted T cells, or PBMCs.

V gave up 0 bases and J gave up 9 bases, with 12 bases separating them. This CDR3 has 13 amino acids. CDR1 and CDR2 from the germline V gene are SGHRS and YFSETQ. Sequencing used immunoSEQ multiplex PCR; TCRdb keeps in-frame clones, though not all of them. The table has hundreds of thousands of clones, approximately 90% seen once; the top ten hold roughly 1.4%. The sequence came from a woman aged 25-40 years with active or convalescent COVID-19. The sequencing input was peripheral blood. V is TRBV5-1 and J is TRBJ1-1, with TRBD1 as a possible D gene (5 bases). CDR3 nucleotide sequence: TGCGCCAGCAGCTTGGAGACAGCCAGCAAAGCTTTCTTT. Translating gives CASSLETASKAFF.